The 2 T cell receptor beta chains listed next were all sequenced from one sample in a study of blood T cell repertoires in COVID-19. Only in-frame clones appear in the TCRdb table, and some are missing; sequencing was by immunoSEQ multiplex PCR. This sample yields about 45,000 clones, of which 83% are seen a single time; 8% to 9% belongs to the top ten. Sequencing input: peripheral blood. These receptors were taken from a man aged 80 or over in a cohort sampled during active COVID-19.

The rearrangement uses TRBV9 and TRBJ1-6; TRBD1 matches 10 bases. CDR1 and CDR2 (germline): SGDLS, YYNGEE. The CDR3 spans 16 residues. Trimming cost V 0 bases and J 6 bases; bases outside gene matches: 3. The CDR3 is CASSVAGTGVNSPLHF. The CDR3 DNA reads TGTGCCAGCAGCGTAGCCGGGACAGGGGTTAATTCACCCCTCCACTTT.

As concerns this clone: Other nucleotide sequences from this sample produce the same CDR3. V gene TRBV5-1 combines with J gene TRBJ1-1, with D uncertain. V lost 0 bases to trimming and J lost 3 bases, with 6 bases between them. CDR3 length: 13 residues. Germline V gives CDR1 SGHRS, CDR2 YFSETQ. CDR3: CASSLAPDTEAFF. DNA for the CDR3: TGCGCCAGCAGCTTGGCCCCGGACACTGAAGCTTTCTTT.